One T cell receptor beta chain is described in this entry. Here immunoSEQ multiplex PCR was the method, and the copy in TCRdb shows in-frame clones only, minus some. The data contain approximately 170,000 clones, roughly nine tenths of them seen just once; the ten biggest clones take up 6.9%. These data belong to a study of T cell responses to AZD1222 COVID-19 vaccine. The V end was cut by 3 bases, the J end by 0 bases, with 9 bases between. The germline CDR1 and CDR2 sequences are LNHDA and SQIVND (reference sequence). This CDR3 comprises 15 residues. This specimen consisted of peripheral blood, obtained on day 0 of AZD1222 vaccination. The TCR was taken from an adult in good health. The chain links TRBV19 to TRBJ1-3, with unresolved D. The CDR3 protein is CASSILPSSGNTIYF. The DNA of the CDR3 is TGTGCCAGTAGTATCCTCCCGAGCTCTGGAAACACCATATATTTT.